The 28 T cell receptor beta chains below all came from one sample that was sequenced in a study of T cell responses to AZD1222 COVID-19 vaccine. Profiling relied on immunoSEQ multiplex PCR, and the TCRdb table lists in-frame clones only, not all of them. This table holds some 110,000 clones, roughly 86% found once. Here the sequenced sample was peripheral blood, taken 28 days after the second AZD1222 dose. These receptors came from an adult who received the AZD1222 COVID-19 vaccine.

The CDR3 protein is CASSQSDRDTEAFF. The CDR3 DNA reads TGCGCCAGCAGCCAAAGCGACAGGGACACTGAAGCTTTCTTT. This chain links TRBV4-3 with TRBJ1-1, with 7 nucleotides matching TRBD1. Unmatched junction bases numbered 3, after V lost 2 bases and J lost 3 bases. From germline, CDR1 is LGHNA and CDR2 YSLEER. This CDR3 contains 14 residues.

V and J are TRBV18 and TRBJ2-7; TRBD2 might be the D (6 bases). Deletions cut 6 bases from V and 0 bases from J, with 12 bases between. Germline V lookup: CDR1 KGHSH, CDR2 LQKENI. This CDR3 is 14 amino acids long. CDR3 sequence: CASSPGESSYEQYF. The CDR3 bases are TGTGCCAGCTCCCCGGGGGAGAGCTCCTACGAGCAGTACTTC.

The V gene is TRBV9, the J gene TRBJ1-2; possible D gene TRBD1, 6 bases. Trimming removed 3 bases from V and 6 bases from J, with 15 bases in between. From germline, CDR1 is SGDLS and CDR2 YYNGEE. CDR3 length equals 14 residues. The CDR3 is CASSAGHGANGYTF. DNA of the CDR3: TGTGCCAGCAGCGCGGGACACGGCGCGAATGGCTACACCTTC. The full variable domain, with the rest looked up from reference TRBV9 and TRBJ1-2, is DSGVTQTPKHLITATGQRVTLRCSPRSGDLSVYWYQQSLDQGLQFLIQYYNGEERAKGNILERFSAQQFPDLHSELNLSSLELGDSALYFCASSAGHGANGYTFGSGTRLTVV.

The rearrangement uses TRBV9 and TRBJ2-3; D remains unclear. Trimming took off 3 bases at V and 2 bases at J, with 4 bases between the two ends. This CDR3 has 12 residues. From germline, CDR1 is SGDLS and CDR2 YYNGEE. The CDR3 here is CASSGVTDTQYF. The DNA of the CDR3 is TGTGCCAGCAGCGGAGTCACAGATACGCAGTATTTT. Filled out from reference TRBV9 and TRBJ2-3, the complete variable domain reads DSGVTQTPKHLITATGQRVTLRCSPRSGDLSVYWYQQSLDQGLQFLIQYYNGEERAKGNILERFSAQQFPDLHSELNLSSLELGDSALYFCASSGVTDTQYFGPGTRLTVL.

The J gene is TRBJ2-7, the V gene TRBV5-1, with D tentatively TRBD2 (5 bases). Between the trimmed V and J ends, which lost 4 bases and 0 bases, there was a span of 8 bases. The germline CDR1 and CDR2 sequences are SGHRS and YFSETQ. This CDR3 has 13 amino acids. DNA for the CDR3: TGCGCCAGCAGCCCGGGGATCTCCTACGAGCAGTACTTC. It codes for CASSPGISYEQYF.

J is TRBJ2-1 and V is TRBV28; D is perhaps TRBD1 (5 bases). The germline V gene has CDR1 MDHEN and CDR2 SYDVKM. This CDR3 spans 14 amino acids. Between the trimmed V and J ends, which lost 2 bases and 8 bases, there was a span of 13 bases. In nucleotides, the CDR3 is TGTGCCAGCAGTTTAAATGGGGCGCAGGATGAGCAGTTCTTC. It yields the protein CASSLNGAQDEQFF.

The J gene is TRBJ1-3, the V gene TRBV4-3; D is ambiguous. Germline CDR1 reads LGHNA; CDR2 reads YSLEER. The ends were cut back, 0 bases at V and 0 bases at J, with 9 bases in the middle. CDR3 length: 16 residues. The DNA of the CDR3 is TGCGCCAGCAGCCAAGATGCTAGGAGCTCTGGAAACACCATATATTTT. This codes for CASSQDARSSGNTIYF.

The chain carries TRBV5-1 and TRBJ1-3; 10 nucleotides match TRBD1. The CDR3 runs 14 residues. Germline CDR1 SGHRS, CDR2 YFSETQ. V shed 6 bases and J 8 bases; nucleotides not matched to a gene: 8. Here the CDR3 reads CASKERDRGDTIYF. The DNA of the CDR3 is TGCGCCAGCAAAGAACGGGACAGGGGAGACACCATATATTTT.

In this sample, this clone turned up once. The chain has TRBV7-2 and TRBJ1-5; D uncertain. The CDR3 sequence is 14 residues long. The V gene's germline CDR1 is SGHTA and CDR2 FQGNSA. Deletions cut 2 bases from V and 4 bases from J, with 9 bases between. In DNA form, the CDR3 reads TGTGCCAGCAGCTTATTAACGGGGAATCAGCCCCAGCATTTT. It encodes CASSLLTGNQPQHF.

The J gene is TRBJ2-1, the V gene TRBV4-1; D unclear. Germline CDR1 MGHRA, CDR2 YSYEKL. The CDR3 runs 12 residues. Trimming cost V 0 bases and J 4 bases, with 1 base left between them. Here the CDR3 reads CASSQEYNEQFF. CDR3 coding DNA: TGCGCCAGCAGCCAAGAGTACAATGAGCAGTTCTTC.

This clone was detected only a few times. The chain carries TRBV9 and TRBJ2-5, with 9 bases matching TRBD1. CDR1 SGDLS and CDR2 YYNGEE come from the germline V gene. Trimming removed 4 bases from V and 3 bases from J; junction bases left unmatched: 10. The CDR3 runs 16 residues. In DNA, the CDR3 is TGTGCCAGCAGCCCCCCCGTTGGGACAGGGAAAGAGACCCAGTACTTC. As protein: CASSPPVGTGKETQYF. The variable domain in full, completed from reference TRBV9 and TRBJ2-5, reads DSGVTQTPKHLITATGQRVTLRCSPRSGDLSVYWYQQSLDQGLQFLIQYYNGEERAKGNILERFSAQQFPDLHSELNLSSLELGDSALYFCASSPPVGTGKETQYFGPGTRLLVL.

The V gene is TRBV24-1, the J gene TRBJ2-3; D may be TRBD1 (6 bases). The CDR3 loop spans 13 amino acids. Looked up from germline, CDR1 is KGHDR and CDR2 is SFDVKD. Trimming stripped 0 bases from V and 8 bases from J, with 8 bases between. Here the CDR3 DNA reads TGTGCCACCAGTGATTTGGTAGGGGGTACGCAGTATTTT. Translated: CATSDLVGGTQYF.

This chain uses TRBV6-4 with TRBJ2-3, with 8 bases aligning to TRBD2. Germline CDR1 is MRHNA and CDR2 is SNTAGT. This CDR3 is built from 15 residues. V dropped 7 bases and J dropped 2; count of bases not matched to a gene: 8. CDR3 sequence reads: CASKAAGGSTDTQYF. As DNA, the CDR3 is TGTGCCAGCAAAGCGGCGGGGGGTTCCACAGATACGCAGTATTTT.

The genes are TRBV4-3 and TRBJ1-1; D remains unclear. This CDR3 contains 14 residues. Germline values: CDR1 LGHNA, CDR2 YSLEER. Deletions cut 0 bases from V and 1 base from J, with 6 bases between. The CDR3 spells CASSQEPANTEAFF. The CDR3 DNA reads as TGCGCCAGCAGCCAAGAACCAGCGAACACTGAAGCTTTCTTT.

The genes are TRBV5-4 and TRBJ2-7; possible D gene TRBD1, 5 bases. The CDR3 runs to 14 residues. Germline V gene data show CDR1 as SGHNT and CDR2 as YYREEE (reference sequence). The V end was cut by 4 bases, the J end by 5 bases, with 16 bases between. In nucleotides, the CDR3 is TGTGCCAGCAGCCCTACCCGGACAACCCACGAGCAGTACTTC. This translates into CASSPTRTTHEQYF.

V usage is TRBV7-2 and J usage is TRBJ2-3; D ambiguous. CDR3 length: 14 amino acids. V gave up 5 bases and J gave up 6 bases, with 15 bases separating them. Germline CDR1 reads SGHTA; CDR2 reads FQGNSA. CDR3 residues: CASSPGPTPDTQYF. The CDR3 nucleotides are TGTGCCAGCAGCCCGGGCCCTACCCCGGATACGCAGTATTTT.

The chain links TRBV12-3 or TRBV12-4 to TRBJ1-2, with a weak D call TRBD1 (5 bases). Trimming pared 6 bases from V and 4 bases from J, leaving 12 bases between. The CDR3 is 13 residues long. The CDR3 DNA sequence: TGTGCCAGCAGCCAAGACAGAACCTATGGCTACACCTTC. Translated: CASSQDRTYGYTF.

This rearrangement joins TRBV19 to TRBJ2-7; D is perhaps TRBD1 (6 bases). The CDR3 covers 15 residues. CDR1 and CDR2 from the germline V gene are LNHDA and SQIVND (reference sequence). Trimming cost V 3 bases and J 5 bases, with 17 bases left between them. The CDR3 here is CASSINWQGSHEQYF. The CDR3 coding sequence is TGTGCCAGTAGTATTAATTGGCAGGGGAGCCACGAGCAGTACTTC.

V gene TRBV7-3 combines with J gene TRBJ2-1, with 9 bases that match TRBD1. Germline V lookup: CDR1 SGHTA, CDR2 FQGTGA. The CDR3 covers 17 residues. J lost 2 bases, V lost 5 bases, and 10 bases had no gene match. CDR3 sequence reads: CASSPRQGVMPYNEQFF. The DNA of the CDR3 is TGTGCCAGCAGCCCCCGACAGGGGGTTATGCCCTACAATGAGCAGTTCTTC. Looking up the rest from reference TRBV7-3 and TRBJ2-1 gives the full variable domain: GAGVSQTPSNKVTEKGKYVELRCDPISGHTALYWYRQSLGQGPEFLIYFQGTGAADDSGLPNDRFFAVRPEGSVSTLKIQRTERGDSAVYLCASSPRQGVMPYNEQFFGPGTRLTVL.

In this sample, this clone turned up a few times. The J gene is TRBJ2-3, the V gene TRBV3-1 (or the pseudogene TRBV3-2), with D tentatively TRBD2 (7 bases). CDR1 LGHDT and CDR2 YNNKEL come from the germline V gene (reference sequence). V shed 6 bases and J shed 0 bases, with 22 bases lying between them. The CDR3 has 18 residues. CDR3 amino acids: CASRPRREGVSSTDTQYF. The CDR3 bases are TGTGCCAGCAGGCCCCGCAGGGAGGGGGTTTCTAGCACAGATACGCAGTATTTT.

The V and J genes are TRBV7-9 and TRBJ1-4; the D gene is possibly TRBD1 (5 bases). Trimming stripped 3 bases from V and 11 bases from J, with 10 bases between. CDR1 and CDR2 from the germline V gene are SEHNR and FQNEAQ (reference sequence). The CDR3 extends over 12 amino acids. In DNA form, the CDR3 reads TGTGCCAGCAGCTTGGACGAGGGGAAACTGTTTTTT. This sequence encodes CASSLDEGKLFF.

In this sample, this clone turned up a few times. The chain couples TRBV6-1 to TRBJ2-7, with 16 bases matching TRBD2. CDR1 MNHNS and CDR2 SASEGT come from the germline V gene. This CDR3 is 17 amino acids long. The trim removed 3 bases at V and 5 bases at J, leaving 7 bases unmatched. CDR3 region: CASSEGLAGGPHDEQYF. As DNA, the CDR3 is TGTGCCAGCAGTGAGGGACTAGCGGGGGGGCCTCACGACGAGCAGTACTTC.

The CDR3 is CASSFGQAAINEKLFF. CDR3 coding DNA: TGCGCCAGCAGCTTTGGACAGGCAGCCATTAATGAAAAACTGTTTTTT. The rearrangement joins TRBV5-1 to TRBJ1-4; 7 bases fit TRBD1. The CDR3 is 16 amino acids. With V trimmed by 2 bases and J by 4 bases, 8 bases remained unmatched. Germline V gene sequence: CDR1 SGHRS, CDR2 YFSETQ.

This clone has only one observation. This chain's CDR3 is CASSPHRTRWSSGNTIYF. The DNA for the CDR3 is TGTGCCAGCAGCCCCCACCGAACACGGTGGAGCTCTGGAAACACCATATATTTT. V and J are TRBV7-8 and TRBJ1-3; D is unresolved. V lost 5 bases and J 0 bases, leaving 20 bases between the germline ends. This CDR3 spans 18 amino acids. CDR1 and CDR2 from the germline V gene are SGHVS and FQNEAQ. The whole variable domain, remainder taken from reference TRBV7-8 and TRBJ1-3, is GAGVSQSPRYKVAKRGQDVALRCDPISGHVSLFWYQQALGQGPEFLTYFQNEAQLDKSGLPSDRFFAERPEGSVSTLKIQRTQQEDSAVYLCASSPHRTRWSSGNTIYFGEGSWLTVV.

V is TRBV25-1 and J is TRBJ1-2, with D possibly TRBD1 on 5 matching bases. The CDR3 has 15 residues. The V end lost 5 bases, the J end lost 4 bases, and 17 bases lay between the germline ends. The V gene's germline CDR1 is MGHDK and CDR2 SYGVNS. The DNA of the CDR3 is TGTGCCAGCAGTTACAGGAGTCCGGCCCTCTATGGCTACACCTTC. Protein: CASSYRSPALYGYTF.

The CDR3, as DNA: TGTGCCAGCAGTTCTTATTCCGGGACGATAAGGGAAAAACTGTTTTTT. Amino acid sequence: CASSSYSGTIREKLFF. The chain employs TRBV6-5 and TRBJ1-4; TRBD1 is a possible D gene (5 bases). The CDR3 contains 16 residues. Germline CDR1 reads MNHEY; CDR2 reads SVGAGI. Trimming pared 4 bases from V and 8 bases from J, leaving 20 bases between.

The rearrangement joins TRBV4-3 to TRBJ2-1; perhaps D is TRBD1 or TRBD2 (5 bases each). V lost 0 bases and J 3 bases, leaving 9 bases between the germline ends. The germline CDR1 and CDR2 sequences are LGHNA and YSLEER. This CDR3 comprises 15 residues. CDR3 nucleotides: TGCGCCAGCAGCCAAGATCTGGGGGTCTACAATGAGCAGTTCTTC. Its translation: CASSQDLGVYNEQFF.

This clone showed up just once. The DNA of the CDR3 is TGCGCCAGCAGCCCGGGACGTGACTCAACTAATGAAAAACTGTTTTTT. It encodes CASSPGRDSTNEKLFF. The rearrangement uses TRBV5-1 and TRBJ1-4; TRBD1 is a possible D gene (5 bases). The germline V gene has CDR1 SGHRS and CDR2 YFSETQ. The length of the CDR3 is 16 residues. V gave up 4 bases and J gave up 0 bases, with 13 bases separating them.